The next 3 T cell receptor beta chains were all read from a single sample in a study of T cell clonality in common variable immunodeficiency. Generated by immunoSEQ multiplex PCR, the TCRdb table keeps only in-frame clones and is missing some. The sample gives some 45,000 clones, none seen only once, and the top ten clones hold 2% to 2.5%. The sequenced sample was peripheral blood mononuclear cells. These receptors all stem from a person aged 18-70 years in good health.

This clone was counted a few times. Read coverage stops 3 residues before the CDR3 terminus; the germline J gene supplies the remainder. This chain uses TRBV5-1 with TRBJ2-3, with 11 positions matching TRBD2. Germline assignment: CDR1 SGHRS and CDR2 YFSETQ. The CDR3 has 17 amino acids. V lost 4 bases to trimming and J lost 4 bases; unmatched junction nucleotides: 11. The DNA read from the CDR3 is TGCGCCAGCAGCCCGGGGCTAGCGGGAGGTAGTGCAGATACG. Translation gives CASSPGLAGGSADT. The complete CDR3 sequence is CASSPGLAGGSADTQYF. Full variable domain (rest looked up from reference TRBV5-1 and TRBJ2-3): KAGVTQTPRYLIKTRGQQVTLSCSPISGHRSVSWYQQTPGQGLQFLFEYFSETQRNKGNFPGRFSGRQFSNSRSEMNVSTLELGDSALYLCASSPGLAGGSADTQYFGPGTRLTVL.

The sample holds many counts of this clone. The read comes to an end 3 residues before the CDR3 does, leaving the germline J gene to fill in the end. The genes are TRBV20-1 and TRBJ1-2, with a tentative D call TRBD1 (6 bases). CDR3 size: 13 residues. Trimming took 4 bases from V and 4 from J, leaving 13 bases between them. From germline, CDR1 is DFQATT and CDR2 SNEGSKA (reference sequence). The CDR3 bases that were read are TGCAGTGCTAATACAGGGCTCGGCTATGGC. It specifies CSANTGLGYG. The whole CDR3 is CSANTGLGYGYTF.

This clone was observed many times. The CDR3 goes on 3 residues after the read ends, and that part is filled in from the germline J gene. The chain recombines TRBV6-4 with TRBJ2-3; D call uncertain. V dropped 0 bases and J dropped 0 bases, with 7 bases sitting between them. This CDR3 spans 15 amino acids. Per the germline V gene, CDR1 is MRHNA and CDR2 is SNTAGT. The CDR3 loop is CASSDSSDSTDTQYF. The sequenced CDR3 bases are TGTGCCAGCAGTGACTCGAGCGACAGCACAGATACG.